The rows below give T cell receptor beta chains drawn from one sample of a study of cytomegalovirus exposure and HLA in healthy donors. TCRdb keeps only in-frame clones here, not all; method: immunoSEQ multiplex PCR. This repertoire shows more than 90,000 clones, 78% found once; its top ten account for about 3.5%. Sequences were obtained from PBMCs. Receptors were obtained from a woman in her 40s in good health and CMV-seronegative. CDR3s include the opening cysteine and the closing phenylalanine or tryptophan. The D gene is left open where the match is weak. Clone size is not always given. Where it is, it says once, few, many or a class for expanded clones.

cdr3_aa | cdr3_nt | d_call | clone_size | cdr3_length | j_call | v_call
CASSFTGGNEKLFF | TGTGCCAGCAGTTTTACAGGTGGTAACGAAAAACTGTTTTTT | - | once | 14 | TRBJ1-4 | TRBV6-5
CASSDFRGPADTQYF | TGTGCCAGCAGTGACTTCAGGGGGCCGGCAGATACGCAGTATTTT | TRBD1 | few | 15 | TRBJ2-3 | TRBV6-4
CAISESSSRQYF | TGTGCCATCAGTGAGTCTTCGAGTCGGCAGTACTTC | - | - | 12 | TRBJ2-7 | TRBV10-3
CARSLPRSRGHNEQFF | TGTGCCAGAAGCTTGCCTAGGAGCCGGGGTCACAATGAGCAGTTCTTC | - | - | 16 | TRBJ2-1 | TRBV5-3
CASSLEGTRETQYF | TGTGCTAGCAGCTTAGAGGGGACTAGAGAGACCCAGTACTTC | TRBD2 | - | 14 | TRBJ2-5 | TRBV7-7
CEKIETAFYTEAFF | TGTGAAAAAATCGAGACAGCATTTTACACTGAAGCTTTCTTT | - | - | 14 | TRBJ1-1 | TRBV6-1
CASSELPGTGELFF | TGTGCCAGCAGTGAATTACCAGGTACCGGGGAGCTGTTTTTT | - | - | 14 | TRBJ2-2 | TRBV25-1
CASSYSWTGREKLFF | TGTGCCAGCAGTTACTCCTGGACAGGCCGTGAAAAACTGTTTTTT | TRBD1 | - | 15 | TRBJ1-4 | TRBV6-5
CASSVEGQGGYTF | TGTGCCAGCAGCGTAGAGGGACAGGGCGGCTACACCTTC | TRBD1 | - | 13 | TRBJ1-2 | TRBV9
CASSLGQLQQGEQFF | TGTGCCAGCAGCTTGGGACAGCTGCAACAGGGTGAGCAGTTCTTC | - | - | 15 | TRBJ2-1 | TRBV5-4
CASSATGGFTPYEQYF | TGTGCCAGCAGTGCCACAGGGGGCTTTACTCCCTACGAGCAGTACTTC | TRBD1 | - | 16 | TRBJ2-7 | TRBV6-1
CASSHGQGRYEQYF | TGTGCCAGCAGTCACGGACAGGGACGCTACGAGCAGTACTTC | TRBD1 | - | 14 | TRBJ2-7 | TRBV28
CASSESVRSGRGYTF | TGTGCCAGCAGTGAATCTGTAAGGTCCGGGAGAGGCTACACCTTC | - | - | 15 | TRBJ1-2 | TRBV6-1
CASSLGYTAYEQYF | TGCGCCAGCAGCTTGGGGTACACCGCCTACGAGCAGTACTTC | - | - | 14 | TRBJ2-7 | TRBV5-1
CASSLVAGGGEQYF | TGCGCCAGCAGCTTGGTCGCGGGAGGCGGCGAGCAGTACTTC | TRBD2 | - | 14 | TRBJ2-7 | TRBV5-1
CASSPRLARETQYF | TGTGCCAGCAGCCCTCGACTAGCCCGGGAGACCCAGTACTTC | TRBD2 | - | 14 | TRBJ2-5 | TRBV7-8
CASSIGLAGVPYNEQFF | TGTGCCAGTAGTATAGGACTAGCGGGAGTTCCCTACAATGAGCAGTTCTTC | TRBD2 | - | 17 | TRBJ2-1 | TRBV19
CASSLRDNNYYGYTF | TGTGCCAGTAGTCTCCGGGACAATAATTACTATGGCTACACCTTC | - | - | 15 | TRBJ1-2 | TRBV19